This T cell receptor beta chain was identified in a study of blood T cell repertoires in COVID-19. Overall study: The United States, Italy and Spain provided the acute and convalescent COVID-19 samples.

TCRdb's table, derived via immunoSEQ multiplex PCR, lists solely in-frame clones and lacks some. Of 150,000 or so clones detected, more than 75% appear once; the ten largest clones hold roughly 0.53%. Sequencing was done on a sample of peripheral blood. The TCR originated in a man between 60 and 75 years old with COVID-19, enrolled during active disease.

The CDR3 spells CASSPPGGVKGQKLFF. The CDR3 DNA is TGTGCCAGCAGCCCCCCGGGGGGGGTCAAGGGACAAAAACTGTTTTTT. The J gene is TRBJ1-4, the V gene TRBV5-6, with D possibly being TRBD1 (5 bases). Germline CDR1 and CDR2: SGHDT and YYEEEE. The V end lost 4 bases, the J end lost 9 bases, and 22 bases lay between the germline ends. The CDR3 extends over 16 amino acids.